The T cell receptor (beta chain) under discussion was sequenced for a study of shared clonotypes between healthy human individuals. The V end lost 0 bases, the J end lost 3 bases, and 10 bases lay between the germline ends. This CDR3 is built from 14 residues. The germline V gene encodes CDR1 SGHNT and CDR2 YYREEE (reference sequence). TCRdb keeps only in-frame clones here, not all; method: immunoSEQ multiplex PCR. Here the sample spans about 2.2 million clones, around 93% being singletons. Positive CCR7 selection of CD45RO-negative cells yielded the naive CD8 cells, and terminally differentiated effector memory CD45RA+ cells were excluded. Study-wide findings and caveats: Of the naive CD4 clonotypes, around 5% were shared across a few donors.

A word on this clone: No antigen is known for it. Other DNA sequences in this specimen translate into the identical CDR3.

The J gene is TRBJ2-7, the V gene TRBV5-4; D gene unclear. The source is a man younger than 35 in good health. Some clones in this sample may be carry-over from other donors' samples. Sequenced input: naive CD8+ T cells from PBMCs. DNA for the CDR3: TGTGCCAGCAGCTTGGGTCGCGGTCTCTACGAGCAGTACTTC. This codes for CASSLGRGLYEQYF.